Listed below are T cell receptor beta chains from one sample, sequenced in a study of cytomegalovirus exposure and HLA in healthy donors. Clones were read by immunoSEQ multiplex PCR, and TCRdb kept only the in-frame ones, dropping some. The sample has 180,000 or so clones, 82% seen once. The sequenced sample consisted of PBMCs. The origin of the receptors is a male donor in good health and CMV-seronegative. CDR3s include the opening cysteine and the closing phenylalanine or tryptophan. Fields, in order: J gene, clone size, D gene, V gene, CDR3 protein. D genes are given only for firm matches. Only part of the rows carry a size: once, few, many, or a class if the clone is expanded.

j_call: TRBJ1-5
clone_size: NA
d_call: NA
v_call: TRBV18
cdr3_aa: CASSPYNQPQHF

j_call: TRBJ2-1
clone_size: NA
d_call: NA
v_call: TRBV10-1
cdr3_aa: CATQREQGLGLNEQFF

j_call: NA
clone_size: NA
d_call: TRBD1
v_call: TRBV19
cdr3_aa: CASNPTGGINEQYF

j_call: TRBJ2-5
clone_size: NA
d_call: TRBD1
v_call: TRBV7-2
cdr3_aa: CASSAGTGEETQYF

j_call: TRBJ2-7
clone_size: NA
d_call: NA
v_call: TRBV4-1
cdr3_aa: CASSLSPQGGYEQYF

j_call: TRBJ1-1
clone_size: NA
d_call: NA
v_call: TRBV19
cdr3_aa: CASSIAEAEAFF

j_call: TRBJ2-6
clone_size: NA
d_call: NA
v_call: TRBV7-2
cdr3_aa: CASSPENSGANVLTF

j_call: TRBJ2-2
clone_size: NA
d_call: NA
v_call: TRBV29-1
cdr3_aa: CSVGSSAGITGELFF

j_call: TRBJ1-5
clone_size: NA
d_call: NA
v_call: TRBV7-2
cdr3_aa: CASSLWGLGQPQHF

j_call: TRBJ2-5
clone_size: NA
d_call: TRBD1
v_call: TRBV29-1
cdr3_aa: CSGLRDSKETQYF

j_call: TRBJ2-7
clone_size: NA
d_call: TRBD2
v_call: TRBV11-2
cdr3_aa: CASGPHSGTTYEQYF

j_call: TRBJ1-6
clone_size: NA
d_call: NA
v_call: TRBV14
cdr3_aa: CASSQDIPQFSPLHF

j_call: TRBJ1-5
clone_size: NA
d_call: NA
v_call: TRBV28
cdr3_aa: CASRMSGVGNQPQHF

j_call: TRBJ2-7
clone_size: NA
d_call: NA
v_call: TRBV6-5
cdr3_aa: CASSSTASSYEQYF

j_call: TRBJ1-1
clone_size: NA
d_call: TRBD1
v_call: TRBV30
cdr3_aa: CAWRGTGMNTEAFF

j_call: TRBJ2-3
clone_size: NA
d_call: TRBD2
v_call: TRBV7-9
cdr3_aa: CASSFRPSGGATDTQYF

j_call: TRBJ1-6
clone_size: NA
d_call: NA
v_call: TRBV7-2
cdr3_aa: CASSLLPSPLHF

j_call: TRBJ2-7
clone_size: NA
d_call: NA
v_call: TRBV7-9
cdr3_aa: CSSSLAVEQYF

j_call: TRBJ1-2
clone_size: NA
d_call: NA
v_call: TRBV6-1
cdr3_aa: CASSQPGGYGYTF

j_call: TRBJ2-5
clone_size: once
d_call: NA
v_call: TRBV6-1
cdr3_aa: CASGDGGLQETQYF

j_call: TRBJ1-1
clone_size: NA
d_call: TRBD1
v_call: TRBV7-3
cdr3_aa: CASSRDRVTEAFF

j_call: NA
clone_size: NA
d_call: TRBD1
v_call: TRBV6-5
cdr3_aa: CASSYTQMTGSEQYF

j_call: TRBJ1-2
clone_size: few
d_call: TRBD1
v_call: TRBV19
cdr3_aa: CASSITGGSYGYTF

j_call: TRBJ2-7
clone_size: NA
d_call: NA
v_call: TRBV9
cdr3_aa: CASSVEGTVSYEQYF

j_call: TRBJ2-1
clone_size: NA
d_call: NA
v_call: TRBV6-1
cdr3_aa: CASSRQAEQFF

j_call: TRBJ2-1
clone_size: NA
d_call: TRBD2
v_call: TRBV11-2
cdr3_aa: CASSLLAGTYNEQFF

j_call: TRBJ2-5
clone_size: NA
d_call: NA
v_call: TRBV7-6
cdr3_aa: CASSLGAGKETQYF

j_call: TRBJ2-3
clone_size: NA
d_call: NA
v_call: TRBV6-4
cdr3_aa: CASSVGVGDTQYF

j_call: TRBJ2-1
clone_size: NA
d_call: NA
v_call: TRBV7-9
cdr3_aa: CASSRGTGPHNEQFF

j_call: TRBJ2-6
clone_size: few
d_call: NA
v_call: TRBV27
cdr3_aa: CASSQLGGAGANVLTF

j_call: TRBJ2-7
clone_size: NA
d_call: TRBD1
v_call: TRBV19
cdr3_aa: CASSTSTGQGNDEQYF

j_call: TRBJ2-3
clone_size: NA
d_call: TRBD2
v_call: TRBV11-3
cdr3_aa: CASSEGTSGRDTQYF

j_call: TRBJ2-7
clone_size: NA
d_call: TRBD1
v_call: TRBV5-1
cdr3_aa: CASSLNVVQGPNYEQYF

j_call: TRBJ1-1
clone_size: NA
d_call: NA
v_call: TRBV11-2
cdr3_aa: CASSLVGSGGGTEAFF

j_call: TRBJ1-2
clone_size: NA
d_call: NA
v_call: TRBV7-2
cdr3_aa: CASSRGAQPYGYTF

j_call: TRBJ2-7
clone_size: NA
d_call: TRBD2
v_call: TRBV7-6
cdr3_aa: CASSLKLPSGAWGEQYF

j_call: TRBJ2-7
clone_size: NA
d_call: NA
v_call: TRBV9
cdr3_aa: CASSVGGGKQYF

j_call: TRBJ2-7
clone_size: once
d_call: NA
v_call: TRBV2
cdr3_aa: CASSGSDVWRYEQYF

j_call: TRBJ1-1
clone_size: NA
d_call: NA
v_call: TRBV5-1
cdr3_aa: CASSLSDTEAFF

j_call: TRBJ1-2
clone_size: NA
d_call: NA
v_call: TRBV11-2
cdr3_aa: CASSLETVGTF

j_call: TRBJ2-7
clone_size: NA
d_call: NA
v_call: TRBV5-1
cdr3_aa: CASSLTTSEQYF

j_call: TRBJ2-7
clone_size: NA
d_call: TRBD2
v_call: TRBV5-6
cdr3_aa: CASSPTGGTYEQYF

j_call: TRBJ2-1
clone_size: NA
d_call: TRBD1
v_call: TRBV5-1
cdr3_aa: CASSLGQGRNEQFF

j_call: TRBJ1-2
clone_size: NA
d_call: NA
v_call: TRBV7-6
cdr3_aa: CASSLEAGPNYGYTF

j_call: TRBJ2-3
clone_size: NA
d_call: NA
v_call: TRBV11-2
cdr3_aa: CASSPHVGGDRDTQYF

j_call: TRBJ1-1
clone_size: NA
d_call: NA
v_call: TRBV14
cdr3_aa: CASSQVSRVTEAFF

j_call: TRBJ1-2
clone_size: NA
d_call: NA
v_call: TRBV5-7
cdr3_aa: CASSLVKREGHYGYTF

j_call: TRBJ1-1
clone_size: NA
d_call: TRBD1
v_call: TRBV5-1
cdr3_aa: CASTDRARAEAFF